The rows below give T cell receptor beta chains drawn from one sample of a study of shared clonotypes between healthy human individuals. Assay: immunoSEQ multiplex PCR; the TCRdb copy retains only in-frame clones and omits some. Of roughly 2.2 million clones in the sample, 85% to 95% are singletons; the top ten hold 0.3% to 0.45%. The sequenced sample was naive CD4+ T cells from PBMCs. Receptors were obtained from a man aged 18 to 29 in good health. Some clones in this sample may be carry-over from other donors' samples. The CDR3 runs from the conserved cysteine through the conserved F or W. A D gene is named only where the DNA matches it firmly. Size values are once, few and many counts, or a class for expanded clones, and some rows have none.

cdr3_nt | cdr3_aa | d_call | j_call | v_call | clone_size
TGTGCCAGTAGGGCTGGGACAGGGATGTACCAAGAGACCCAGTACTTC | CASRAGTGMYQETQYF | TRBD1 | TRBJ2-5 | TRBV27 | .
TGTGCCAGCAGCTTCGGACTTACGGGGGGCACGATCCACTACGAGCAGTACTTC | CASSFGLTGGTIHYEQYF | . | TRBJ2-7 | TRBV7-9 | .
TGCAGTGCTGCCCCTTACGAGCAGTACTTC | CSAAPYEQYF | . | TRBJ2-7 | TRBV20-1 | .
TGTGCCACCAGCAGAGATCAGGGAGGAGGGGGAAGATTCTTT | CATSRDQGGGGRFF | . | TRBJ1-1 | TRBV15 | .
TGTGCCAGCAGCGTAGCGCCTCATGCTCAAGAGACCCAGTACTTC | CASSVAPHAQETQYF | . | TRBJ2-5 | TRBV9 | once
TGTGCCAGCAGCGTGGACAGGGGCACTGAAGCTTTCTTT | CASSVDRGTEAFF | TRBD1 | TRBJ1-1 | TRBV9 | few
TGTGCCAGCAGTCTACGACTAGGGGGCGGCTCTGGAAACACCATATATTTT | CASSLRLGGGSGNTIYF | TRBD1 | TRBJ1-3 | TRBV28 | .
TGTGCCAGCAGCCAAGGCGGGGCGGTAGGATACGAGCAGTACTTC | CASSQGGAVGYEQYF | . | TRBJ2-7 | TRBV14 | .
TGTGCCAGCAGCCTGGGGGGGCTCTACGAGCAGTACTTC | CASSLGGLYEQYF | . | TRBJ2-7 | TRBV2 | .
TGTGCCAGCCGCCCCGTAGGAGGGGCAGGCTACGAGCAGTACTTC | CASRPVGGAGYEQYF | . | TRBJ2-7 | TRBV7-9 | .
TGCGCCAGCAGCCGGGGGACAGGGGCCGGCACTGAAGCTTTCTTT | CASSRGTGAGTEAFF | TRBD1 | TRBJ1-1 | TRBV5-1 | .
TGTGCCAGCAGCCCAGGCTGGGCTAGCGGGAACAATGAGCAGTTCTTC | CASSPGWASGNNEQFF | TRBD2 | TRBJ2-1 | TRBV7-9 | .
TGTGCCAGCAGCTTAGGCCATACAAGAACGTTAGGAGGCGAGACCCAGTACTTC | CASSLGHTRTLGGETQYF | . | TRBJ2-5 | TRBV13 | .
TGTGCCAGCAGTTTAGGCAGGGATGATCAGCCCCAGCATTTT | CASSLGRDDQPQHF | . | TRBJ1-5 | TRBV28 | .
TGTGCCAGCAGTGAAGACCGCATCCAAGAGACCCAGTACTTC | CASSEDRIQETQYF | . | TRBJ2-5 | TRBV2 | once
TGTGCCAGCTCACAAGATTCGGTTCAGCCCCAGCATTTT | CASSQDSVQPQHF | . | TRBJ1-5 | TRBV18 | .
TGCAGTGCTAGAGAGGCCTTTCTACAGAACTTC | CSAREAFLQNF | . | TRBJ2-7 | TRBV20-1 | .
TGTGCCAGCAGCTTAGCGGAGGGGGCGAACACCGGGGAGCTGTTTTTT | CASSLAEGANTGELFF | . | TRBJ2-2 | TRBV7-9 | .
TGTGCCAGCAGCTTAAAAGGACAGGGGGGTGAAAAACTGTTTTTT | CASSLKGQGGEKLFF | TRBD1 | TRBJ1-4 | TRBV7-9 | .
TGTGCCAGCAGTCTCAATGGCTATGGCTACACCTTC | CASSLNGYGYTF | . | TRBJ1-2 | TRBV28 | .
TGCGCCAGCAGCTCTCCTAGCGGGGATCGCGGGGAGCTGTTTTTT | CASSSPSGDRGELFF | TRBD2 | TRBJ2-2 | TRBV5-1 | .
TGTGCCAGCAGTTCTCCTGACAGGTCGACTCAGTACTTC | CASSSPDRSTQYF | . | TRBJ2-4 | TRBV6-6 | .
TGTGCCAGTAGTCTTCGGGCTGGGCTAGCGGGAGACGACAGAGAGACCCAGTACTTC | CASSLRAGLAGDDRETQYF | TRBD2 | TRBJ2-5 | TRBV19 | .
TGCGCCAGCAGCTTGGAGTCAGGGCCAGAGACCCAGTACTTC | CASSLESGPETQYF | . | TRBJ2-5 | TRBV5-1 | .
TGTGCCAGCAGTTACGGCGCCAGGGCCAATTCACCCCTCCACTTT | CASSYGARANSPLHF | . | TRBJ1-6 | TRBV6-5 | .
TGCGCCAGCAGCCCGGACAAGAACTACGAGCAGTACTTC | CASSPDKNYEQYF | . | TRBJ2-7 | TRBV5-1 | .
TGCGCCAGCAGCTCGGGACAGACGAACACTGAAGCTTTCTTT | CASSSGQTNTEAFF | TRBD1 | TRBJ1-1 | TRBV5-1 | .
TGTGCCTGGCGGGGCAAAACCGTTAGCAATCAGCCCCAGCATTTT | CAWRGKTVSNQPQHF | . | TRBJ1-5 | TRBV30 | .
TGTGCCAGCAGCTTGGGGGTCAGAAGGGCAACTAATGAAAAACTGTTTTTT | CASSLGVRRATNEKLFF | . | TRBJ1-4 | TRBV5-6 | .